The sequence of this T cell receptor (beta chain) was determined in a study of T cell responses to AZD1222 COVID-19 vaccine. Study observations and caveats: There were repertoire samples only from the period after the peak T cell response. Clonal diversity may have been underestimated, and the donors were mostly white British, with more females than males. Dominant at 160-218 and 743-854, vaccine-associated CD4 TCRs also spanned spike. Rises in breadth and depth of Spike-specific TCRs came after two AZD1222 doses.

This table comes from immunoSEQ multiplex PCR, and its TCRdb copy is limited to in-frame clones, with some not included. Here the sample spans around 99,000 clones, about 90% being singletons. This clone is a singleton in its sample. Antigen: not known. CDR3 length equals 14 residues. Trimming shortened V by 2 bases and J by 0 bases, and 8 bases separated the two germline ends. CDR1 and CDR2 (germline): SGHTA, FQGTGA. The chain uses TRBV7-3 and TRBJ2-7; weak D call: TRBD2 (6 bases). The sample was peripheral blood, taken on day 0 of AZD1222 vaccination. This TCR was recovered from an adult in good health. The CDR3: CASSLSRGSYEQYF. The CDR3 region has the DNA TGTGCCAGCAGCTTATCGCGGGGCTCCTACGAGCAGTACTTC.